These 6 T cell receptor beta chains share one sample of origin, sequenced in a study of T cells in localized non-small cell lung cancer. Profiled with immunoSEQ multiplex PCR; TCRdb holds only in-frame clones, not every one. The sample consists of about 24,000 clones, about 90% of them appearing once. This material consisted of peripheral blood, taken before any cancer treatment. Receptors were obtained from a male donor at least 60 years old with stage I squamous cell lung carcinoma.

The rearrangement links TRBV19 to TRBJ1-2; no firm D call. The CDR3 covers 15 residues. Per the germline V gene, CDR1 is LNHDA and CDR2 is SQIVND (reference sequence). Deletions cut 2 bases from V and 2 bases from J, with 12 bases between. Here the CDR3 DNA reads TGTGCCAGTAGTATATCGGTCCGGGAAAACTATGGCTACACCTTC. Translation: CASSISVRENYGYTF.

The table lists this clone with a few counts. The rearrangement joins TRBV6-5 to TRBJ1-6; 8 bases map to TRBD1. The length of the CDR3 is 14 residues. In germline, CDR1 is MNHEY, CDR2 SVGAGI. Trimming removed 6 bases from V and 7 bases from J; junction bases left unmatched: 5. The CDR3 here is CASRTGTGNSPLHF. The CDR3, as DNA: TGTGCCAGCAGGACGGGGACAGGAAATTCACCCCTCCACTTT.

The chain carries TRBV19 and TRBJ1-1, with TRBD1 identical over 12 bases. Germline CDR1 LNHDA, CDR2 SQIVND (reference sequence). Trimming took 5 bases from V and 2 from J; bases not matched to a gene: 3. The CDR3 totals 15 residues. CDR3 in DNA: TGTGCCAGTAGTCTAGGGACAGGGGGCAACACTGAAGCTTTCTTT. Its protein is CASSLGTGGNTEAFF.

This clone was observed a handful of times. This chain uses TRBV30 with TRBJ1-1; D is perhaps TRBD1 (5 bases). V dropped 3 bases and J dropped 3 bases, with 14 bases sitting between them. Germline CDR1 GTSNPN, CDR2 SVGIG (reference sequence). This CDR3 is 14 amino acids long. This CDR3 is CAWRHRRGDTEAFF. In DNA form, the CDR3 reads TGTGCCTGGAGGCACAGGCGGGGGGACACTGAAGCTTTCTTT.

V usage is TRBV19 and J usage is TRBJ2-3; TRBD2 matches at 13 bases. CDR1 and CDR2 (germline): LNHDA, SQIVND (reference sequence). The CDR3 extends over 15 amino acids. V dropped 6 bases and J dropped 5; count of bases not matched to a gene: 5. CDR3 in amino acids: CASSRLAGGGDTQYF. DNA of the CDR3: TGTGCCAGTAGCCGACTAGCGGGAGGAGGAGATACGCAGTATTTT.

This clone appeared a few times. This chain joins TRBV5-6 and TRBJ1-2, with 7 nucleotides matching TRBD1. The junction had 3 bases not matched to a gene; V was cut back by 5 bases and J by 2 bases. Germline CDR1 and CDR2: SGHDT and YYEEEE. This CDR3 is built from 13 residues. CDR3 amino acids: CASRPTGNYGYTF. The CDR3, as DNA: TGTGCCAGCAGACCGACAGGGAACTATGGCTACACCTTC.